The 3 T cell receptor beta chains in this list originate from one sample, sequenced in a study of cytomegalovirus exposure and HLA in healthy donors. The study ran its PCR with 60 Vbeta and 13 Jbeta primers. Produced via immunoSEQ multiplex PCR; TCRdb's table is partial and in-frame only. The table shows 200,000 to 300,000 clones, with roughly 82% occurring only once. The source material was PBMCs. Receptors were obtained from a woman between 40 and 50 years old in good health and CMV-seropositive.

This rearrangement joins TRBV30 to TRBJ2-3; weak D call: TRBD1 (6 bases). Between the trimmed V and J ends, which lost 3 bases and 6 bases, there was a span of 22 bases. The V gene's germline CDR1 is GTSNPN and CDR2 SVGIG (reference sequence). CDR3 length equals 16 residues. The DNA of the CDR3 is TGTGCCTGGAGGGGAAGATTTCAGGGGAGTGGTGATACGCAGTATTTT. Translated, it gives CAWRGRFQGSGDTQYF. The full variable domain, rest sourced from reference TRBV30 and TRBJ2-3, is SQTIHQWPATLVQPVGSPLSLECTVEGTSNPNLYWYRQAAGRGLQLLFYSVGIGQISSEVPQNLSASRPQDRQFILSSKKLLLSDSGFYLCAWRGRFQGSGDTQYFGPGTRLTVL.

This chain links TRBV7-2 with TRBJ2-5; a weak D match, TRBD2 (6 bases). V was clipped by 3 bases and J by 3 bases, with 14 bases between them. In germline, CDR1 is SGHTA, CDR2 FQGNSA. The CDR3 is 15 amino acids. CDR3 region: CASSLGGSGEETQYF. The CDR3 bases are TGTGCCAGCAGCTTGGGAGGTTCCGGGGAAGAGACCCAGTACTTC.

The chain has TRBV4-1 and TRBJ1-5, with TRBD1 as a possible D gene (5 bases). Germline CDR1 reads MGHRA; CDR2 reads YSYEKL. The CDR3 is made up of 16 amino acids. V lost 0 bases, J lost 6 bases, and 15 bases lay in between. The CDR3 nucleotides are TGCGCCAGCAGCCAAGATCCGGGAGGGGCTGGTCAGCCCCAGCATTTT. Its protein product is CASSQDPGGAGQPQHF.